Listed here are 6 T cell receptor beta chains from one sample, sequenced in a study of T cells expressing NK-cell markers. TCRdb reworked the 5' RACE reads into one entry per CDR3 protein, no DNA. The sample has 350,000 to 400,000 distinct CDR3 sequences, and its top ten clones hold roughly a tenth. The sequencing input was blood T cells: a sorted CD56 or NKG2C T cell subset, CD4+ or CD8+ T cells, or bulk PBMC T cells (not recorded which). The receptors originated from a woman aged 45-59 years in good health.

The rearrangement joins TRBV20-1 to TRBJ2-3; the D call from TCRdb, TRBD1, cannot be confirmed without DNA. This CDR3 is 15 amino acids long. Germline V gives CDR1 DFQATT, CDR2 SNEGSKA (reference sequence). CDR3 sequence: CSARDLGGRTDTQYF.

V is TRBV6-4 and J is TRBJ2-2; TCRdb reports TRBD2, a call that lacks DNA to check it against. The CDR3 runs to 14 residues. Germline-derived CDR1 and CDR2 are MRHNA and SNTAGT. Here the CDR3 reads CASRRDLYTGELFF.

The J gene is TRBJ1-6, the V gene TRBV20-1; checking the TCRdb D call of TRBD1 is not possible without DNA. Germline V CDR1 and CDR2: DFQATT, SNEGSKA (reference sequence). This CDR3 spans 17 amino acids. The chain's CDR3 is CSARQPGARSYNSPLHF.

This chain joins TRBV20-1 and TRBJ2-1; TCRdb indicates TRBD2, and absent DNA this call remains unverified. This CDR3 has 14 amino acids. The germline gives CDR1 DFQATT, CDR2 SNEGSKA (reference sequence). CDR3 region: CSAPGLAGAREQFF.

The CDR3: CASRHGLLRSYNEQFF. The chain is built from TRBV28 and TRBJ2-1; with no DNA, the TCRdb D assignment of TRBD2 cannot be verified. The CDR3 has 16 amino acids. CDR1 and CDR2 from the germline V gene are MDHEN and SYDVKM.

The CDR3 spells CASSLASGWETQYF. The chain is built from TRBV7-7 and TRBJ2-5. There are 14 residues in the CDR3. Germline-derived CDR1 and CDR2 are SSHAT and FNYEAQ (reference sequence).